The 20 T cell receptor beta chains below were found in one sample sequenced in a study of regulatory T cells in long-lasting Graves disease. Building of the TCR beta libraries involved iRepertoire HTBI primers and Arm-PCR of CDR3 regions. TCRdb reprocessed the multiplex PCR reads with MiXCR, giving one entry per CDR3 protein. The sample has roughly 450,000 distinct CDR3 sequences, 20% to 25% seen once. The time point is: persistent/refractory GD, antithyroid drugs over 5 years with positive TRAb. Generation of the TCR library employed RNA extracted from PBMCs. Sequenced here: peripheral blood mononuclear cells (PBMCs), sampled when the disease was refractory, from a patient treated with antithyroid drugs. These receptor sequences come from a female donor with Graves disease.

In nucleotides, the CDR3 is TGTGCCTGGAGCTCGTATGGGACATATGGGGAAGCTTTCTTT. Its protein product is CAWSSYGTYGEAFF. This chain links TRBV30 with TRBJ1-1; weak D call: TRBD1 (6 bases). V was shortened by 3 bases and J by 8 bases, with 19 bases between the two germline ends. The CDR3 length is 14 residues. Germline V CDR1 and CDR2: GTSNPN, SVGIG (reference sequence).

This clonotype was observed a handful of times. V gene TRBV5-1 combines with J gene TRBJ2-7; no clear D. This CDR3 contains 16 residues. The germline V and J ends were trimmed by 4 bases and 0 bases, with 17 bases remaining between them. CDR1 is SGHRS, CDR2 YFSETQ, per germline. Here the CDR3 reads CASSRALSGGSYEQYF. The CDR3 DNA is TGCGCCAGCAGCCGGGCCCTGTCGGGTGGCTCCTACGAGCAGTACTTC.

The gene calls are TRBV18 and TRBJ2-3; possibly TRBD1 for D (5 bases). Germline V gives CDR1 KGHSH, CDR2 LQKENI. The ends were cut back, 3 bases at V and 4 bases at J, with 11 bases in the middle. The CDR3 extends over 14 amino acids. CDR3: CASSPNPRADTQYF. The CDR3, as DNA: TGTGCCAGCTCACCGAATCCCAGGGCAGATACGCAGTATTTT.

This clonotype was counted a few times. J is TRBJ1-6 and V is TRBV19; D unclear. The germline CDR1 and CDR2 sequences are LNHDA and SQIVND (reference sequence). The V end lost 3 bases, the J end lost 7 bases, and 13 bases lay between the germline ends. The CDR3 totals 15 residues. CDR3 sequence (DNA): TGTGCCAGTAGTATGATCACACCCCTAAATTCACCCCTCCACTTT. Encoded protein: CASSMITPLNSPLHF.

The chain couples TRBV7-9 to TRBJ2-6; no clear D. There are 18 residues in the CDR3. Germline values: CDR1 SEHNR, CDR2 FQNEAQ (reference sequence). Trimming stripped 5 bases from V and 2 bases from J, with 19 bases between. The CDR3 DNA reads TGTGCCAGCAGCCCGCCGGGCAGCCTAGGAACTGGGGCCAACGTCCTGACTTTC. Encoded protein: CASSPPGSLGTGANVLTF.

V and J are TRBV28 and TRBJ1-1, with D perhaps TRBD1 (6 bases). V dropped 6 bases and J dropped 4 bases, with 15 bases sitting between them. Germline V lookup: CDR1 MDHEN, CDR2 SYDVKM. CDR3 length equals 14 residues. The CDR3 nucleotides are TGTGCCAGCAGGGTGGGGGGCGCGGGCACTGAAGCTTTCTTT. It specifies CASRVGGAGTEAFF.

The CDR3 DNA reads TGTGCCAGCTCGTCGGAGGGGGGAGTAGGCGTCCTGACTTTC. This gives the protein CASSSEGGVGVLTF. This chain joins TRBV18 and TRBJ2-6; D tentatively reads TRBD1 or TRBD2 (6 bases each). The ends were cut back, 6 bases at V and 12 bases at J, with 18 bases in the middle. The CDR3 totals 14 residues. Germline V gene lookup returns CDR1 KGHSH and CDR2 LQKENI.

Concerning this clonotype: A read error is possible here, since a much larger clone lies one base away. V usage is TRBV12-3 or TRBV12-4 and J usage is TRBJ1-2; no reliable D call. CDR3 length: 12 residues. The CDR3 DNA reads TGTGCCAGCAGTTCGACGGCCTATGTCTACACCTTC. Translation gives CASSSTAYVYTF.

This clonotype was picked up a small number of times. The chain employs TRBV6-1 and TRBJ1-1; 8 bases are a match to TRBD1. The CDR3 runs 15 residues. Germline CDR1 MNHNS, CDR2 SASEGT. The V and J ends lost 6 bases and 0 bases, in that order; junction bases with no gene match: 6. The CDR3 nucleotides read TGTGCCAGCAGAGGCGGACAGGGCTTGAACACTGAAGCTTTCTTT. It is translated as CASRGGQGLNTEAFF.

The rearrangement uses TRBV18 and TRBJ1-4; a weak D match, TRBD1 (6 bases). The CDR3 is made up of 15 amino acids. V lost 3 bases to trimming and J lost 3 bases, with 11 bases between them. In germline, CDR1 is KGHSH, CDR2 LQKENI. The CDR3 loop reads CASSPTGLANEKLFF. Here the CDR3 DNA reads TGTGCCAGCTCACCCACAGGGTTGGCTAATGAAAAACTGTTTTTT.

The chain couples TRBV20-1 to TRBJ1-1; 8 bases are shared with TRBD1. V lost 0 bases, J lost 11 bases, and 11 bases stayed unmatched. The CDR3 has 14 residues. Germline V gene lookup returns CDR1 DFQATT and CDR2 SNEGSKA (reference sequence). As DNA, the CDR3 is TGCAGTGCTAGAGATTTAAACCCCAGGGGGCATGCTTTCTTT. Amino acid sequence: CSARDLNPRGHAFF.

This clonotype was observed a few times. The rearrangement joins TRBV19 to TRBJ1-1, with TRBD1 as a possible D gene (5 bases). The V end lost 6 bases, the J end lost 0 bases, and 11 bases lay between the germline ends. Germline values: CDR1 LNHDA, CDR2 SQIVND (reference sequence). This CDR3 is built from 14 residues. This chain's CDR3 is CASRNRRMNTEAFF. CDR3 coding DNA: TGTGCCAGTAGGAACAGGAGAATGAACACTGAAGCTTTCTTT.

For the CDR3, the DNA is TGTGCCACCAGTGGGTCCTTAAACACCGGGGAGCTGTTTTTT. Translated, it gives CATSGSLNTGELFF. This chain connects TRBV24-1 to TRBJ2-2; no clear D. This CDR3 contains 14 residues. V lost 5 bases to trimming and J lost 2 bases, with 8 bases between them. Germline CDR1 and CDR2: KGHDR and SFDVKD.

There are many counts of this clonotype. At one end the junction does not follow the germline gene, possibly because of a read error. The rearrangement uses TRBV7-9 and TRBJ1-2; D unresolved. Germline assignment: CDR1 SEHNR and CDR2 FQNEAQ (reference sequence). This CDR3 has 14 residues. The CDR3 bases are TGTGCCAGCAGCTTAGTCGGCCTCAACTATGACTACACCTTC. It is translated as CASSLVGLNYDYTF.

V usage is TRBV18 and J usage is TRBJ1-1, with TRBD1 as a possible D gene (5 bases). Per the germline V gene, CDR1 is KGHSH and CDR2 is LQKENI. This CDR3 has 17 amino acids. The V end lost 4 bases, the J end lost 5 bases, and 23 bases lay between the germline ends. CDR3 loop: CASSQLDRPFGVTEAFF. CDR3 nucleotides: TGTGCCAGCTCACAACTCGACAGACCCTTCGGGGTTACTGAAGCTTTCTTT.

This rearrangement joins TRBV29-1 to TRBJ2-5, with 8 nucleotides matching TRBD2. The CDR3 is 14 amino acids. With 4 bases clipped from V and 5 bases from J, the junction kept 9 bases outside the gene matches. CDR1 and CDR2 from the germline V gene are SQVTM and ANQGSEA. This chain's CDR3 is CSVAGSGTGETQYF. CDR3 DNA: TGCAGCGTTGCGGGTAGCGGGACCGGGGAGACCCAGTACTTC.

There are many counts of this clonotype. The V and J genes are TRBV5-5 and TRBJ2-7; 7 bases agree with TRBD1. The J segment lost 2 bases and the V segment lost 2 bases, leaving 4 bases of the junction unmatched. Looked up from germline, CDR1 is SGHKS and CDR2 is YYEKEE (reference sequence). There are 14 residues in the CDR3. This CDR3 is CASSFGQAPYEQYF. The DNA for the CDR3 is TGTGCCAGCAGCTTCGGACAGGCCCCCTACGAGCAGTACTTC.

At least ten counts were recorded for this clonotype. Written as DNA, the CDR3 is TGTGCCAGCAGCTTGGCTAGCGGGTTTTACGAGCAGTACTTC. The encoded protein is CASSLASGFYEQYF. The genes are TRBV7-9 and TRBJ2-7, with 8 nucleotides matching TRBD2. This CDR3 has 14 amino acids. Trimming at V came to 3 bases and at J to 4 bases, leaving 5 bases not matched to a gene. Germline loops: CDR1 SEHNR, CDR2 FQNEAQ (reference sequence).

Here the CDR3 DNA reads TGTGCCAGCAGCTTAGTAGGAGGATCCATGAACACTGAAGCTTTCTTT. Translating gives CASSLVGGSMNTEAFF. The chain employs TRBV7-9 and TRBJ1-1; D is unresolved. Germline V gene data show CDR1 as SEHNR and CDR2 as FQNEAQ (reference sequence). Trimming removed 1 base at V and 0 bases at J, with 12 bases between. This CDR3 is built from 16 residues.

There are a few counts of this clonotype. The rearrangement joins TRBV30 to TRBJ1-5; 7 bases align to TRBD1. V shed 3 bases and J 3 bases; nucleotides not matched to a gene: 5. The CDR3 runs to 14 residues. The germline V gene has CDR1 GTSNPN and CDR2 SVGIG (reference sequence). The CDR3 DNA reads as TGTGCCTGGAGCATACAGGGGTCCAATCAGCCCCAGCATTTT. Translated, it gives CAWSIQGSNQPQHF.